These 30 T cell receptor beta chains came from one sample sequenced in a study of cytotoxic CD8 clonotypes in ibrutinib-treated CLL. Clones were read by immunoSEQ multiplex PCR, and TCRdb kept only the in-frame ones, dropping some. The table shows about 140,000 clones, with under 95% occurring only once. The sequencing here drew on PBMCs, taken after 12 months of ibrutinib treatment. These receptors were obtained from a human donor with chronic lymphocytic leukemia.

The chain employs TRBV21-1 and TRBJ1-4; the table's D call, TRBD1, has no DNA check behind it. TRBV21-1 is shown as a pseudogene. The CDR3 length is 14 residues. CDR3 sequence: CASGDRERNEKLFF. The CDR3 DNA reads TGTGCCAGCGGCGACAGGGAACGAAATGAAAAACTGTTTTTT.

CDR3 in amino acids: CASSLLQGGDGEQYF. The DNA of the CDR3 is TGCGCCAGCAGCTTGCTCCAGGGAGGAGATGGCGAGCAGTACTTC. This chain joins TRBV5-1 and TRBJ2-7; D possibly corresponds to TRBD2 (6 bases). Germline V gene sequence: CDR1 SGHRS, CDR2 YFSETQ. Trimming took 1 base from V and 6 from J, leaving 17 bases between them. The CDR3 consists of 15 residues.

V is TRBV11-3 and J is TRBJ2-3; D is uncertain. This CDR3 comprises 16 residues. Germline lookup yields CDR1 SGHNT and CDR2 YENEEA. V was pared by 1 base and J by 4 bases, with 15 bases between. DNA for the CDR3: TGTGCCAGCAGCTTAGGGTCGAAGCTGGGTGCAGATACGCAGTATTTT. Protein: CASSLGSKLGADTQYF.

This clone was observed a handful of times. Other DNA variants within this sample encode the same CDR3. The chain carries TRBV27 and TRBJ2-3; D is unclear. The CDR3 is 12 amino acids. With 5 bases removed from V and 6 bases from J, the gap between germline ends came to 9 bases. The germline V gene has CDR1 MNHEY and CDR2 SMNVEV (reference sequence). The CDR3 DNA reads TGTGCCAGCAGTCCACGAACGGATACGCAGTATTTT. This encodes CASSPRTDTQYF.

Written as DNA, the CDR3 is TGTGCCAGCAGTACAGGGACAGGAGAGGGATATGGCTACACCTTC. Protein: CASSTGTGEGYGYTF. The chain couples TRBV28 to TRBJ1-2; 8 bases match TRBD1. Trimming took 5 bases from V and 5 from J; bases not matched to a gene: 10. The CDR3 has 15 residues. Looked up from germline, CDR1 is MDHEN and CDR2 is SYDVKM.

CDR3 region: CASRALAGGRNEQFF. The CDR3 DNA is TGTGCCAGCAGAGCCCTAGCGGGAGGTCGGAATGAGCAGTTCTTC. The chain links TRBV27 to TRBJ2-1; 11 bases fit TRBD2. The CDR3 runs to 15 residues. J gave up 7 bases and V 6 bases, and 8 bases lay outside the gene matches. CDR1 is MNHEY and CDR2 is SMNVEV in the germline V gene (reference sequence).

CDR3 loop: CASSPSPQGDQETQYF. CDR3 nucleotide sequence: TGCGCCAGCAGCCCGAGTCCGCAGGGGGACCAAGAGACCCAGTACTTC. This chain joins TRBV5-1 and TRBJ2-5; 7 nucleotides agree with TRBD1. Germline CDR1 reads SGHRS; CDR2 reads YFSETQ. This CDR3 region has 16 residues. Trimming removed 4 bases from V and 0 bases from J; junction bases left unmatched: 9.

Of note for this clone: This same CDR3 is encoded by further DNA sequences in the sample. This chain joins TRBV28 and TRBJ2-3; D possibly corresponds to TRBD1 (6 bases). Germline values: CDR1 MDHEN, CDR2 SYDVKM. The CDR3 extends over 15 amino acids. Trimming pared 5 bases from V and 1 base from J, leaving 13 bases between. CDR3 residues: CASSLWGRGTDTQYF. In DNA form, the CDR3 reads TGTGCCAGCAGTCTCTGGGGGCGGGGCACAGATACGCAGTATTTT.

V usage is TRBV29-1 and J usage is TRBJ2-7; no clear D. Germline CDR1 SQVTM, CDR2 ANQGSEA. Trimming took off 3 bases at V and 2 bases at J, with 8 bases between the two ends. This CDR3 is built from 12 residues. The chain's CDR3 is CSVEDGAYEQYF. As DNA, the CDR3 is TGCAGCGTTGAGGACGGAGCCTACGAGCAGTACTTC.

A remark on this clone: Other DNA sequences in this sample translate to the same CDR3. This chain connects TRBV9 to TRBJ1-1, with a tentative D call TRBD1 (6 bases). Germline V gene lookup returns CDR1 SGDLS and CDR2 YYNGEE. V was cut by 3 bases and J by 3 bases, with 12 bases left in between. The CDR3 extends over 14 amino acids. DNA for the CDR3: TGTGCCAGCAGCGGAACAGGGTATGACACTGAAGCTTTCTTT. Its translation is CASSGTGYDTEAFF. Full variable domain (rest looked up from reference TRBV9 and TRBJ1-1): DSGVTQTPKHLITATGQRVTLRCSPRSGDLSVYWYQQSLDQGLQFLIQYYNGEERAKGNILERFSAQQFPDLHSELNLSSLELGDSALYFCASSGTGYDTEAFFGQGTRLTVV.

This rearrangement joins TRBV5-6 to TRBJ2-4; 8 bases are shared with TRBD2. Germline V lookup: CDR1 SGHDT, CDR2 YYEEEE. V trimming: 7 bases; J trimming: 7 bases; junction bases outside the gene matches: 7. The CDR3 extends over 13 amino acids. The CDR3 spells CASLSGEGNIQYF. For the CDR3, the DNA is TGTGCCAGCCTTAGCGGGGAGGGGAACATTCAGTACTTC.

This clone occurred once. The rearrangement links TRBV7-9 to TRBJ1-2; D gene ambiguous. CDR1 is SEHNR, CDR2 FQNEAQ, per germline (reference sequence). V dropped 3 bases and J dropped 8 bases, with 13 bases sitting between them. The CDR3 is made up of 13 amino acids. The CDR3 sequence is CASSLVPHPGYTF. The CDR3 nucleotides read TGTGCCAGCAGCTTGGTTCCCCATCCCGGCTACACCTTC.

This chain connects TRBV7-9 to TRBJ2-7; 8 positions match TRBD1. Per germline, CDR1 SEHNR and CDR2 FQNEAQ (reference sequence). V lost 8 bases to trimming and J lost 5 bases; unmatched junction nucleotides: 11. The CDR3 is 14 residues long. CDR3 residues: CASQAQQGGNEQYF. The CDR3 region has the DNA TGTGCCAGCCAAGCCCAACAGGGGGGCAACGAGCAGTACTTC.

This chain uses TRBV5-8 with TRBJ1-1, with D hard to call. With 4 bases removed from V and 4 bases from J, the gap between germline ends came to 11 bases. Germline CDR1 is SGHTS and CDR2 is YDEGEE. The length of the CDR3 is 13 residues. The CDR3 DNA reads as TGTGCCAGCAGCCCAGGTCTCACCACTGAAGCTTTCTTT. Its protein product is CASSPGLTTEAFF.

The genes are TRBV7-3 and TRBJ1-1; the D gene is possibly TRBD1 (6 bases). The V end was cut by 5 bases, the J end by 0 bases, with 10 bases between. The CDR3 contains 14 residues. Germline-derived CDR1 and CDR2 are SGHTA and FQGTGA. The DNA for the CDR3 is TGTGCCAGCAGCCCGCAGGGGATGAACACTGAAGCTTTCTTT. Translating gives CASSPQGMNTEAFF.

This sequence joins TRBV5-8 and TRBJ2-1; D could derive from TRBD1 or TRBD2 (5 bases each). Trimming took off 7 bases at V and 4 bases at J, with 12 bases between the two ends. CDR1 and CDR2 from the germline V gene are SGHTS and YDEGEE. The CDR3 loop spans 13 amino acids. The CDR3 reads CASGSGSYNEQFF. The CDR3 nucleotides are TGTGCCAGCGGTTCAGGGAGTTACAATGAGCAGTTCTTC.

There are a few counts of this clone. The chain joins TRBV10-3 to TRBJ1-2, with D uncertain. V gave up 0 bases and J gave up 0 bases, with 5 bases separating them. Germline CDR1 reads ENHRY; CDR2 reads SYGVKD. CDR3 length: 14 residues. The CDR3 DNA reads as TGTGCCATCAGTGAGTCAGTCCCTAACTATGGCTACACCTTC. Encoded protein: CAISESVPNYGYTF.

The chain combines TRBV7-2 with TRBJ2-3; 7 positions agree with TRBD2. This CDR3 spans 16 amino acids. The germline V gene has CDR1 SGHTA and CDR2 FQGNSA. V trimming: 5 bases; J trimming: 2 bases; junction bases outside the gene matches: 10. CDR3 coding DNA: TGTGCCAGCAGCCCGTGGTTGGGGGGGGTCACAGATACGCAGTATTTT. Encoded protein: CASSPWLGGVTDTQYF.

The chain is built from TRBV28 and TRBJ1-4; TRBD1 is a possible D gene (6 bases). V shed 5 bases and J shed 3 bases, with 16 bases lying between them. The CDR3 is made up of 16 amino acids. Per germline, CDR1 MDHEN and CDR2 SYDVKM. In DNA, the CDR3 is TGTGCCAGCAGTACCAACGTGGGGGCTCCTAATGAAAAACTGTTTTTT. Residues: CASSTNVGAPNEKLFF.

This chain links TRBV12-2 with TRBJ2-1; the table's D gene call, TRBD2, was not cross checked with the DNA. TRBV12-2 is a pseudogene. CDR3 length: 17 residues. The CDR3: CASRLAPGVADYNEQFF. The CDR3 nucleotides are TGTGCAAGTCGCTTAGCGCCGGGGGTAGCGGATTACAATGAGCAGTTCTTC.

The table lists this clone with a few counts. In DNA, the CDR3 is TGTGCCAGCAGCACCTACAGGGAACCCTACGAGCAGTACTTC. This sequence encodes CASSTYREPYEQYF. This rearrangement joins TRBV7-2 to TRBJ2-7; a weak D match, TRBD1 (6 bases). CDR3 size: 14 residues. Looked up from germline, CDR1 is SGHTA and CDR2 is FQGNSA. V was trimmed by 5 bases and J by 2 bases, leaving 13 bases between them.

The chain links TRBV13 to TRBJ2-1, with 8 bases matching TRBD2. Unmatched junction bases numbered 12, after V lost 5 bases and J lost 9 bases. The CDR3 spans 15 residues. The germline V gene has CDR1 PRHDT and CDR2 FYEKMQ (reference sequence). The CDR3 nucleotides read TGTGCCAGCAGCCCACCTCCGGGAGGGTATGGTGAGCAGTTCTTC. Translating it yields CASSPPPGGYGEQFF.

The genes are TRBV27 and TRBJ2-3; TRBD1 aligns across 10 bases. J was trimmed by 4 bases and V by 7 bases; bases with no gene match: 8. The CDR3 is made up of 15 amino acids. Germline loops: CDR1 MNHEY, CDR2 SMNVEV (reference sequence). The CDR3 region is CASINTGTGADTQYF. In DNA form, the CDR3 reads TGTGCCAGCATAAATACCGGGACAGGGGCAGATACGCAGTATTTT.

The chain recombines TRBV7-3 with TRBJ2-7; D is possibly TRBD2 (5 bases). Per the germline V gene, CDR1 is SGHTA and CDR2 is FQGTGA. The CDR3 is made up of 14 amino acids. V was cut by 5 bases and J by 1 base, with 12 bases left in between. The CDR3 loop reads CASSPRSGSYEQYF. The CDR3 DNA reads TGTGCCAGCAGCCCCCGATCGGGGTCCTACGAGCAGTACTTC. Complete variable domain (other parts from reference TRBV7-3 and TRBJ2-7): GAGVSQTPSNKVTEKGKYVELRCDPISGHTALYWYRQSLGQGPEFLIYFQGTGAADDSGLPNDRFFAVRPEGSVSTLKIQRTERGDSAVYLCASSPRSGSYEQYFGPGTRLTVT.

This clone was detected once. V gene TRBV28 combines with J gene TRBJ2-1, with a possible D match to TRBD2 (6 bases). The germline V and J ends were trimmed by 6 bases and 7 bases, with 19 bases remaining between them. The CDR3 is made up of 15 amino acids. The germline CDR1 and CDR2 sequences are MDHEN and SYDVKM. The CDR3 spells CASSRDLGSGNEQFF. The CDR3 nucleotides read TGTGCCAGCAGCCGGGACTTGGGCTCGGGTAATGAGCAGTTCTTC.

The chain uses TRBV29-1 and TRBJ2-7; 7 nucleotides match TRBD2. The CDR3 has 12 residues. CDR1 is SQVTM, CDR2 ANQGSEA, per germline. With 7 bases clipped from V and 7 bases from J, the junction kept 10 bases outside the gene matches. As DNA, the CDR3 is TGCAGCGGGAGGGACGGACTAGAAGAGCAGTACTTC. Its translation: CSGRDGLEEQYF.

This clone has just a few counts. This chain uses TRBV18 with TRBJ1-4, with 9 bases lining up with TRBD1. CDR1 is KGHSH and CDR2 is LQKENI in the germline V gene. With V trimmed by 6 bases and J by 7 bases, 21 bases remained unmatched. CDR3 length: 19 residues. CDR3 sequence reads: CASSPPGAQPGQGGEKLFF. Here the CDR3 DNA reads TGTGCCAGCTCGCCGCCAGGTGCCCAACCGGGACAGGGTGGTGAAAAACTGTTTTTT.

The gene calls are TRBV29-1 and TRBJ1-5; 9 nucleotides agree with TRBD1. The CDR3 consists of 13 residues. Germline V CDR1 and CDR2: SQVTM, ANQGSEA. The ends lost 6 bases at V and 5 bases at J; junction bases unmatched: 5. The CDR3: CSVGTGSDQPQHF. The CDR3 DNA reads TGCAGCGTGGGGACAGGGTCAGATCAGCCCCAGCATTTT.

The CDR3, as DNA: TGTGCCAGCACCGAGGGGAGCCTGGCGGCCCTTAGCACAGATACGCAGTATTTT. Translation: CASTEGSLAALSTDTQYF. The genes are TRBV27 and TRBJ2-3, with D perhaps being TRBD1 or TRBD2 (5 bases each). V shed 7 bases and J shed 0 bases, with 23 bases lying between them. This CDR3 has 18 amino acids. Germline CDR1 and CDR2: MNHEY and SMNVEV (reference sequence).

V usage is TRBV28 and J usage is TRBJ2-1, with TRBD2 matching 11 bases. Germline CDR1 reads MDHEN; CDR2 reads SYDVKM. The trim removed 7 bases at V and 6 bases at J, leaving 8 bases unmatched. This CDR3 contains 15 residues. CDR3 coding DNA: TGTGCCAGCATCTTGGAACTAGCGGGAGTCAATGAGCAGTTCTTC. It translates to CASILELAGVNEQFF. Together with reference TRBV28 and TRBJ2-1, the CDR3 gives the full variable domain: DVKVTQSSRYLVKRTGEKVFLECVQDMDHENMFWYRQDPGLGLRLIYFSYDVKMKEKGDIPEGYSVSREKKERFSLILESASTNQTSMYLCASILELAGVNEQFFGPGTRLTVL.